The TCR beta chain under discussion was sequenced for a study of regulatory T cells in long-lasting Graves disease. About the study: Antithyroid drugs had been taken by newly diagnosed Graves' patients for under 3 months. Study-wide results and limits: Persistent disease preferred TRBV28, TRBJ1-2 and TRBJ2-5.

The TCR beta library used iRepertoire HTBI primers with Arm-PCR amplification of CDR3. TCRdb passed the multiplex PCR reads through MiXCR, listing each CDR3 protein once. The repertoire consists of about 450,000 distinct CDR3 sequences, with about 15% occurring once and the leading ten covering approximately 17%. Worth noting for this clonotype: The antigen is not known.

The sample's time point: newly diagnosed GD, antithyroid drugs for less than 3 months. Construction of the TCR library relied on RNA isolated from PBMCs. V gave up 3 bases and J gave up 0 bases; unmatched junction bases: 16. Germline-derived CDR1 and CDR2 are SGHTA and FQGNSA. This CDR3 comprises 20 residues. This sample also belongs to another study, concerning T cells in Graves' hyperthyroidism and ophthalmopathy. As that report states: Prediction of ophthalmopathy progression came a median around 6 months pre-onset.

This chain connects TRBV7-2 to TRBJ1-4; 7 bases line up with TRBD1. The TCR originated in a woman aged 45-65 years with Graves disease. This specimen was peripheral blood mononuclear cells (PBMCs), taken at new diagnosis, from a patient treated with antithyroid drugs. The CDR3 region is CASSLGQSSPWTATNEKLFF. The CDR3 DNA reads TGTGCCAGCAGCTTGGGACAGAGCAGTCCCTGGACGGCAACTAATGAAAAACTGTTTTTT.